These 20 T cell receptor beta chains were all obtained from the same sample, sequenced in a study of cytomegalovirus exposure and HLA in healthy donors. The PCR used 60 Vbeta and 13 Jbeta primers. Here immunoSEQ multiplex PCR was the method, and the copy in TCRdb shows in-frame clones only, minus some. The repertoire holds some 120,000 clones, with 60% to 80% as singletons. The specimen sequenced was PBMCs. The receptor set was obtained from a man aged 45-60 years in good health and CMV-seronegative.

V and J are TRBV19 and TRBJ2-4; tentatively, D is TRBD2 (5 bases). CDR3 size: 17 residues. Germline CDR1 is LNHDA and CDR2 is SQIVND (reference sequence). With 0 bases removed from V and 3 bases from J, the gap between germline ends came to 15 bases. In DNA form, the CDR3 reads TGTGCCAGTAGTATAGAAATGGTCACGGGGAGCAAAAACATTCAGTACTTC. The encoded protein is CASSIEMVTGSKNIQYF.

The CDR3 sequence is CASSVGTELYEQYF. The CDR3, as DNA: TGTGCCAGCAGCGTAGGGACAGAGCTCTACGAGCAGTACTTC. V gene TRBV9 combines with J gene TRBJ2-7, with D possibly TRBD1 on 6 matching bases. The V gene lost 0 bases and the J gene lost 3 bases, with 10 bases spanning the gap. This CDR3 comprises 14 residues. Germline V gene sequence: CDR1 SGDLS, CDR2 YYNGEE.

This clone was detected a few times. The chain couples TRBV7-9 to TRBJ2-3; TRBD1 matches 7 bases. The V and J ends lost 3 bases and 5 bases, in that order; junction bases with no gene match: 8. Germline V gives CDR1 SEHNR, CDR2 FQNEAQ (reference sequence). There are 15 residues in the CDR3. CDR3 DNA sequence: TGTGCCAGCAGCTTTTTACAGACAGGGATAGATACGCAGTATTTT. Translation: CASSFLQTGIDTQYF.

The J gene is TRBJ2-2, the V gene TRBV2; 7 bases are shared with TRBD2. Germline V gives CDR1 SNHLY, CDR2 FYNNEI. The V segment lost 8 bases and the J segment 0 bases; nucleotides outside the gene matches: 6. The CDR3 contains 15 residues. CDR3 DNA: TGTGCCAGCGAGATGGGGGGGGCGAACACCGGGGAGCTGTTTTTT. Its protein is CASEMGGANTGELFF.

The CDR3 spells CASSPGTSVAGANVLTF. The DNA for the CDR3 is TGTGCCAGCTCACCAGGGACTAGCGTAGCTGGGGCCAACGTCCTGACTTTC. The V gene is TRBV18, the J gene TRBJ2-6; TRBD2 aligns across 10 bases. CDR1 and CDR2 from the germline V gene are KGHSH and LQKENI. CDR3 length: 17 residues. V shed 2 bases and J 2 bases; nucleotides not matched to a gene: 3.

The chain combines TRBV29-1 with TRBJ2-5; a weak D match, TRBD2 (6 bases). The CDR3 is 13 amino acids. Germline CDR1 is SQVTM and CDR2 is ANQGSEA. V was clipped by 3 bases and J by 2 bases, with 10 bases between them. The CDR3 is CSVEWRGQETQYF. CDR3 DNA: TGCAGCGTTGAGTGGAGGGGACAAGAGACCCAGTACTTC.

The chain joins TRBV6-1 to TRBJ2-7; D is possibly TRBD1 (6 bases). This CDR3 spans 14 amino acids. The germline V and J ends were trimmed by 4 bases and 0 bases, with 10 bases remaining between them. CDR1 is MNHNS, CDR2 SASEGT, per germline. The CDR3 coding sequence is TGTGCCAGCAGTGCTCTGGGGGCCTCCTACGAGCAGTACTTC. Protein product: CASSALGASYEQYF.

This chain connects TRBV6-6 to TRBJ2-5; no firm D call. V gave up 8 bases and J gave up 1 base, with 11 bases separating them. The CDR3 extends over 13 amino acids. CDR1 is MNHNY, CDR2 SVGAGI, per germline (reference sequence). This CDR3 is CASDGYGQETQYF. The CDR3 DNA follows: TGTGCCAGCGACGGGTATGGCCAAGAGACCCAGTACTTC.

V is TRBV28 and J is TRBJ1-4; TRBD1 aligns across 7 bases. The CDR3 contains 14 residues. The trim removed 6 bases at V and 5 bases at J, leaving 6 bases unmatched. Germline CDR1 reads MDHEN; CDR2 reads SYDVKM. CDR3 loop: CASSPQGRNEKLFF. CDR3 coding DNA: TGTGCCAGCAGCCCACAGGGGAGAAATGAAAAACTGTTTTTT.

V and J are TRBV7-9 and TRBJ1-1, with D possibly TRBD1 on 5 matching bases. V lost 5 bases and J lost 5, with 12 bases in between. CDR1 SEHNR and CDR2 FQNEAQ come from the germline V gene (reference sequence). The CDR3 length is 13 residues. The CDR3 nucleotides read TGTGCCAGCAGCCGTCCAGGGAAAACTGAAGCTTTCTTT. The encoded protein is CASSRPGKTEAFF.

This chain connects TRBV6-1 to TRBJ1-3; TRBD1 aligns across 8 bases. CDR3 size: 12 residues. J gave up 8 bases and V 6 bases, and 3 bases lay outside the gene matches. The germline gives CDR1 MNHNS, CDR2 SASEGT. The CDR3 bases are TGTGCCAGCAGCCAACAGGGGGACACCATATATTTT. Protein: CASSQQGDTIYF.

J is TRBJ2-1 and V is TRBV27; weak D call: TRBD2 (6 bases). V was clipped by 11 bases and J by 14 bases, with 22 bases between them. Germline loops: CDR1 MNHEY, CDR2 SMNVEV (reference sequence). This CDR3 contains 12 residues. This chain's CDR3 is CAGNTMGGGEFF. CDR3 bases: TGTGCCGGCAACACTATGGGAGGAGGGGAGTTCTTC.

The V call is TRBV6-5, the J call TRBJ2-7, with D possibly being TRBD1 (6 bases). In germline, CDR1 is MNHEY, CDR2 SVGAGI. The CDR3 runs to 15 residues. V was clipped by 2 bases and J by 4 bases, with 15 bases between them. In DNA, the CDR3 is TGTGCCAGCAGTTACGCTCCCAGGGGTGGGTACGAGCAGTACTTC. Translated, it gives CASSYAPRGGYEQYF.

The chain employs TRBV19 and TRBJ2-7, with D possibly being TRBD1 (6 bases). Germline CDR1 and CDR2: LNHDA and SQIVND (reference sequence). The CDR3 consists of 15 residues. The V and J ends lost 3 bases and 5 bases respectively, with 17 bases between them. CDR3 amino acids: CASSIRSTGSNEQYF. For the CDR3, the DNA is TGTGCCAGTAGTATTAGGTCGACAGGTTCTAACGAGCAGTACTTC.

By sample fraction, this clone is medium-sized. The chain couples TRBV2 to TRBJ2-1; 12 bases fit TRBD2. This CDR3 region has 16 residues. V gave up 3 bases and J gave up 4 bases; unmatched junction bases: 4. From germline, CDR1 is SNHLY and CDR2 FYNNEI. The CDR3 bases are TGTGCCAGCAGTGAGTGGACTAGCGGGACATACAATGAGCAGTTCTTC. The encoded protein is CASSEWTSGTYNEQFF. Combining the CDR3 with reference TRBV2 and TRBJ2-1 gives the whole variable domain EPEVTQTPSHQVTQMGQEVILRCVPISNHLYFYWYRQILGQKVEFLVSFYNNEISEKSEIFDDQFSVERPDGSNFTLKIRSTKLEDSAMYFCASSEWTSGTYNEQFFGPGTRLTVL.

This clone was seen more than once but under ten times. The chain employs TRBV27 and TRBJ2-1; 7 bases match TRBD2. The CDR3 consists of 17 residues. Germline values: CDR1 MNHEY, CDR2 SMNVEV (reference sequence). Unmatched junction bases numbered 9, after V lost 4 bases and J lost 0 bases. The CDR3 loop is CASSSKGLGNSYNEQFF. In DNA form, the CDR3 reads TGTGCCAGCAGTTCAAAAGGACTAGGTAACTCCTACAATGAGCAGTTCTTC.

The V gene is TRBV7-2, the J gene TRBJ2-1; D gene unclear. This CDR3 is 14 amino acids long. Trimming removed 5 bases from V and 8 bases from J, with 16 bases in between. CDR1 is SGHTA, CDR2 FQGNSA, per germline. The CDR3 nucleotides are TGTGCCAGCAGCACATCTGGTTTAGCCGATGAGCAGTTCTTC. Protein: CASSTSGLADEQFF.

This clone was counted only a few times. CDR3 DNA: TGTGCCAGTAGTCCCCCAGGACGGAGGAATCAGCCCCAGCATTTT. Translating it yields CASSPPGRRNQPQHF. The gene calls are TRBV19 and TRBJ1-5; D is ambiguous. The CDR3 has 15 residues. Germline loops: CDR1 LNHDA, CDR2 SQIVND (reference sequence). V lost 5 bases and J lost 4, with 15 bases in between.

The V gene is TRBV10-1, the J gene TRBJ2-5, with TRBD2 identical over 10 bases. This CDR3 comprises 15 residues. Germline lookup yields CDR1 WNHNN and CDR2 SYGVQD (reference sequence). Germline trimming cut 3 bases from V and 3 bases from J; bases unmatched to any gene: 4. The CDR3 DNA sequence: TGCGCCAGCAGTGAACAGCGGGAGGGCGAAGAGACCCAGTACTTC. It specifies CASSEQREGEETQYF.

This rearrangement joins TRBV27 to TRBJ1-1, with TRBD1 identical over 7 bases. V shed 7 bases, J shed 2 bases, and the junction held 7 bases outside the gene matches. From germline, CDR1 is MNHEY and CDR2 SMNVEV (reference sequence). The CDR3 loop spans 14 amino acids. The chain's CDR3 is CASTPGQTNTEAFF. Written as DNA, the CDR3 is TGTGCCAGCACCCCGGGACAGACAAACACTGAAGCTTTCTTT.